These 7 T cell receptor beta chains originate from one sample sequenced in a study of blood T cell repertoires in COVID-19. TCRdb keeps only in-frame clones here, not all; method: immunoSEQ multiplex PCR. The table lists some 250,000 clones, roughly 76% of them singletons. Material: peripheral blood. The receptor set was obtained from an elderly woman with COVID-19, enrolled during active disease.

The chain uses TRBV19 and TRBJ1-1, with 7 bases that match TRBD1. The CDR3 runs to 16 residues. Germline CDR1 and CDR2: LNHDA and SQIVND (reference sequence). V shed 7 bases, J shed 3 bases, and the junction held 14 bases outside the gene matches. The CDR3 coding sequence is TGTGCCAGTACCCCCCCATTTGGTAGGGGGCACACTGAAGCTTTCTTT. Translation: CASTPPFGRGHTEAFF.

This clone was observed at least ten times. This chain links TRBV3-1 (or the pseudogene TRBV3-2) with TRBJ2-3; D is possibly TRBD2 (6 bases). This CDR3 spans 16 amino acids. Germline V gene data show CDR1 as LGHDT and CDR2 as YNNKEL (reference sequence). The V end was cut by 4 bases, the J end by 1 base, with 15 bases between. CDR3 coding DNA: TGTGCCAGCAGCCCCTTAGCGGTGGGGGGCACAGATACGCAGTATTTT. Translated: CASSPLAVGGTDTQYF.

The chain links TRBV30 to TRBJ1-5, with no clear D. The CDR3 has 15 amino acids. Trimming cost V 7 bases and J 3 bases, with 19 bases left between them. Germline CDR1 is GTSNPN and CDR2 is SVGIG (reference sequence). The CDR3 is CAFRDRRAANQPQHF. The CDR3 DNA reads TGTGCCTTCCGTGACCGGCGCGCGGCCAATCAGCCCCAGCATTTT.

This chain joins TRBV29-1 and TRBJ2-7; D may be TRBD2 (5 bases). Germline V lookup: CDR1 SQVTM, CDR2 ANQGSEA. With 5 bases removed from V and 2 bases from J, the gap between germline ends came to 13 bases. The CDR3 length is 13 residues. The CDR3 is CSVIPSAAYEQYF. CDR3 DNA sequence: TGCAGCGTTATCCCCTCAGCGGCCTACGAGCAGTACTTC.

This sequence joins TRBV28 and TRBJ2-2, with D possibly TRBD2 on 7 matching bases. The germline gives CDR1 MDHEN, CDR2 SYDVKM. The V gene lost 7 bases and the J gene lost 4 bases, with 22 bases spanning the gap. This CDR3 spans 17 amino acids. The CDR3, as DNA: TGTGCCAGCATTAGCGCTTGGGGGGGCGATGGCACCGGGGAGCTGTTTTTT. This translates into CASISAWGGDGTGELFF.

DNA of the CDR3: TGTGCCAGTAGTCACTCGATAGATACGCAGTATTTT. Protein: CASSHSIDTQYF. The chain employs TRBV19 and TRBJ2-3; the D is unclear. Per the germline V gene, CDR1 is LNHDA and CDR2 is SQIVND (reference sequence). This CDR3 has 12 residues. V lost 5 bases and J lost 5, with 8 bases in between.

This clone was found a few times. The V and J genes are TRBV5-1 and TRBJ1-1; D is unresolved. V gave up 1 base and J gave up 0 bases, with 7 bases separating them. The germline V gene has CDR1 SGHRS and CDR2 YFSETQ. This CDR3 contains 14 residues. In nucleotides, the CDR3 is TGCGCCAGCAGCTTGTACCAGATGAACACTGAAGCTTTCTTT. This gives the protein CASSLYQMNTEAFF.